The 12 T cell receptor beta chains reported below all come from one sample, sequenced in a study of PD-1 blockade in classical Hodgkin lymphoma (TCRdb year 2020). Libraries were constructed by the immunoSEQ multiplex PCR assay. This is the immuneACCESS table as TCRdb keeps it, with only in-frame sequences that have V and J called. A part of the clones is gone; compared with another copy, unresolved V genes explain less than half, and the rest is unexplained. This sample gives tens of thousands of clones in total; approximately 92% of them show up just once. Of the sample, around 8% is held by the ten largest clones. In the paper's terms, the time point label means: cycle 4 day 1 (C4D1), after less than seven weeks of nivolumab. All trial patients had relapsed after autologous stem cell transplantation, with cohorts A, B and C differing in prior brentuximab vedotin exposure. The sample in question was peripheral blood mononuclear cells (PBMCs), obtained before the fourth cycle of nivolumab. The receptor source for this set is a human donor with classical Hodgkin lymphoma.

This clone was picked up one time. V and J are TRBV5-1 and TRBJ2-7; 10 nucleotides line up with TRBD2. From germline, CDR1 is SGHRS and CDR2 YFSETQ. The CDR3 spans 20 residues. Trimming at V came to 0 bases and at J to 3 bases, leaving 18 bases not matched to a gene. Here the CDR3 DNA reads TGCGCCAGCAGCTTGGTGCTAGCGGGGGTCGGGGGGACTTCGCACTACGAGCAGTACTTC. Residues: CASSLVLAGVGGTSHYEQYF.

Here the CDR3 DNA reads TGTGCCAGCAGGCAGTGGTCCCAAGAGACCCAGTACTTC. This sequence encodes CASRQWSQETQYF. V usage is TRBV28 and J usage is TRBJ2-5, with D unclear. Germline assignment: CDR1 MDHEN and CDR2 SYDVKM. This CDR3 region has 13 residues. Trimming pared 6 bases from V and 1 base from J, leaving 9 bases between.

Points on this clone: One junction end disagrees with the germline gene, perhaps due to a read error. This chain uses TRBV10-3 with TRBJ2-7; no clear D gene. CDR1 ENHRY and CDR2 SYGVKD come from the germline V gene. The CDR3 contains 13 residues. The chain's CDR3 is CAISREDSDEQYF. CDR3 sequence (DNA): TGTGCCATCAGTCGCGAAGACTCCGACGAGCAGTACTTC.

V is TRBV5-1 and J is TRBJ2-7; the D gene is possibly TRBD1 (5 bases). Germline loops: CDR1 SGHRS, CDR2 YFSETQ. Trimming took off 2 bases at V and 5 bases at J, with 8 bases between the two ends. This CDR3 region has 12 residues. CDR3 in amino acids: CASSLTGNEQYF. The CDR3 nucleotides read TGCGCCAGCAGCTTAACAGGTAACGAGCAGTACTTC.

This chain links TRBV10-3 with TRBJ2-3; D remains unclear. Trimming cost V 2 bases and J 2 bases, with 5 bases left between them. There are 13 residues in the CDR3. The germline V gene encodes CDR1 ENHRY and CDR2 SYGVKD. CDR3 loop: CAISEGHTDTQYF. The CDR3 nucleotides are TGTGCCATCAGTGAGGGCCACACAGATACGCAGTATTTT.

Written as DNA, the CDR3 is TGTGCCAGCAGTGATGTGGGGGGTAGATCCCCCACGCAGTATTTT. Protein sequence: CASSDVGGRSPTQYF. The chain employs TRBV2 and TRBJ2-3; TRBD2 is a possible D gene (6 bases). Trimming pared 3 bases from V and 9 bases from J, leaving 19 bases between. Germline V CDR1 and CDR2: SNHLY, FYNNEI. The CDR3 runs to 15 residues.

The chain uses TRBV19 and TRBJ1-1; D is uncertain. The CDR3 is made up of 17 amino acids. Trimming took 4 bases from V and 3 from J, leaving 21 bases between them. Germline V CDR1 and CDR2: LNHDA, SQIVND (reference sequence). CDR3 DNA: TGTGCCAGTAGTACCTACAGTCGACCTAAGGCCGACACTGAAGCTTTCTTT. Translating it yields CASSTYSRPKADTEAFF.

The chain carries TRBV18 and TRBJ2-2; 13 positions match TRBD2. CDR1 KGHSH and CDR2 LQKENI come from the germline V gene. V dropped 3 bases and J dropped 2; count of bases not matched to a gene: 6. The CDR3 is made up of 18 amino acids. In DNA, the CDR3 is TGTGCCAGCTCACCGGGACTAGCGGGGACAACTAACACCGGGGAGCTGTTTTTT. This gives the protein CASSPGLAGTTNTGELFF.

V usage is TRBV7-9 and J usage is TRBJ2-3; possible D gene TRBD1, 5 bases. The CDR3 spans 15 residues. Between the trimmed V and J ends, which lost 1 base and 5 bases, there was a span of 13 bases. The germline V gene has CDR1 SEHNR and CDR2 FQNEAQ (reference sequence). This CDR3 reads CASSLVGAALDTQYF. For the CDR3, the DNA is TGTGCCAGCAGCTTAGTAGGGGCAGCACTAGATACGCAGTATTTT.

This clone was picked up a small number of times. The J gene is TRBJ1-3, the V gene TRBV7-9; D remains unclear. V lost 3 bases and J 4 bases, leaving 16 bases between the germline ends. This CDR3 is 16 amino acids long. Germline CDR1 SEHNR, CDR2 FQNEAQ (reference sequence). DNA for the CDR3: TGTGCCAGCAGCTTCACCGGGAGATCGCTGGGAAACACCATATATTTT. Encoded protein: CASSFTGRSLGNTIYF.

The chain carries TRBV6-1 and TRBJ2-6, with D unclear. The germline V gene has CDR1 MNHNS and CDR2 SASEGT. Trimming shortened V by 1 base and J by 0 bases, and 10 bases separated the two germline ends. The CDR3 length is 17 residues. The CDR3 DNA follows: TGTGCCAGCAGTGAAGTTGGGTCGAGCTCTGGGGCCAACGTCCTGACTTTC. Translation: CASSEVGSSSGANVLTF.

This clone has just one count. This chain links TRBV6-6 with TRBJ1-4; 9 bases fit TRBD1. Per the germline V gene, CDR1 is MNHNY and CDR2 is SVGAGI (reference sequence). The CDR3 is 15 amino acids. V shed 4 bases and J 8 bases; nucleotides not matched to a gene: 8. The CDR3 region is CASSSGTGRTEKLFF. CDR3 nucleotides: TGTGCCAGCAGTTCCGGGACAGGGCGGACGGAAAAACTGTTTTTT.